Each of the 22 T cell receptor beta chains below was sequenced from the same sample in a study of T cell responses to AZD1222 COVID-19 vaccine. Assay: immunoSEQ multiplex PCR; the TCRdb copy retains only in-frame clones and omits some. The sample contains fewer than 200,000 clones, 75% to 90% of which appear only once. The sample in question was peripheral blood, obtained 28 days after the second dose of the MenACWY control vaccine. All receptors come from an adult who received the MenACWY meningococcal vaccine as a control.

This chain connects TRBV28 to TRBJ2-4, with 8 bases aligning to TRBD2. Per the germline V gene, CDR1 is MDHEN and CDR2 is SYDVKM. V trimming: 5 bases; J trimming: 2 bases; junction bases outside the gene matches: 11. This CDR3 comprises 17 residues. In DNA form, the CDR3 reads TGTGCCAGCAGTAGCACACTAGCGGAAGGGTCCAAAAACATTCAGTACTTC. This encodes CASSSTLAEGSKNIQYF.

This clone was found a few times. CDR3 DNA sequence: TGTGCCAGTAGTCGGGACAGGGGCTACGAGCAGTACTTC. Protein sequence: CASSRDRGYEQYF. V and J are TRBV19 and TRBJ2-7; 10 nucleotides match TRBD1. V dropped 5 bases and J dropped 3; count of bases not matched to a gene: 1. Germline CDR1 and CDR2: LNHDA and SQIVND (reference sequence). The CDR3 is 13 residues long.

This clone occurred once. The V and J genes are TRBV7-2 and TRBJ1-2; D call uncertain. Per germline, CDR1 SGHTA and CDR2 FQGNSA. Trimming pared 2 bases from V and 0 bases from J, leaving 16 bases between. This CDR3 region has 17 residues. In DNA, the CDR3 is TGTGCCAGCAGCTTATTTTCAGCCCTTGAAGCTAACTATGGCTACACCTTC. Its protein is CASSLFSALEANYGYTF. Full variable domain (rest looked up from reference TRBV7-2 and TRBJ1-2): GAGVSQSPSNKVTEKGKDVELRCDPISGHTALYWYRQSLGQGLEFLIYFQGNSAPDKSGLPSDRFSAERTGGSVSTLTIQRTQQEDSAVYLCASSLFSALEANYGYTFGSGTRLTVV.

V gene TRBV12-3 or TRBV12-4 combines with J gene TRBJ2-5, with unresolved D. This CDR3 contains 13 residues. The V end was cut by 1 base, the J end by 0 bases, with 3 bases between. CDR3 DNA sequence: TGTGCCAGCAGTTTAGGCAACCAAGAGACCCAGTACTTC. Residues: CASSLGNQETQYF.

V and J are TRBV19 and TRBJ2-2, with 10 bases aligning to TRBD2. V dropped 6 bases and J dropped 3; count of bases not matched to a gene: 4. The CDR3 spans 15 residues. Germline V lookup: CDR1 LNHDA, CDR2 SQIVND (reference sequence). CDR3 bases: TGTGCCAGTAGGTGGCTAGCGGGAGACACCGGGGAGCTGTTTTTT. Translated, it gives CASRWLAGDTGELFF.

The CDR3 sequence: CATGQGVYEQYF. In DNA form, the CDR3 reads TGTGCCACGGGACAGGGCGTCTACGAGCAGTACTTC. The chain employs TRBV28 and TRBJ2-7, with 9 bases lining up with TRBD1. Trimming took 10 bases from V and 3 from J; bases not matched to a gene: 4. The germline gives CDR1 MDHEN, CDR2 SYDVKM. CDR3 size: 12 residues.

This chain joins TRBV27 and TRBJ1-4; tentatively, D is TRBD1 (5 bases). V lost 2 bases, J lost 7 bases, and 11 bases lay in between. Germline CDR1 and CDR2: MNHEY and SMNVEV (reference sequence). CDR3 length: 14 amino acids. The DNA for the CDR3 is TGTGCCAGCAGTTTAGGGGGTCGGGGTGAAAAACTGTTTTTT. This gives the protein CASSLGGRGEKLFF.

The chain uses TRBV9 and TRBJ2-7, with 7 bases that match TRBD2. Germline CDR1 and CDR2: SGDLS and YYNGEE. This CDR3 is 15 amino acids long. The J segment lost 1 base and the V segment lost 0 bases, leaving 4 bases of the junction unmatched. In DNA form, the CDR3 reads TGTGCCAGCAGCGTAGGCGGGAGCGATTCCTACGAGCAGTACTTC. Translating it yields CASSVGGSDSYEQYF.

The V call is TRBV5-1, the J call TRBJ1-6, with D perhaps TRBD1 (6 bases). V was cut by 8 bases and J by 3 bases, with 12 bases left in between. The CDR3 contains 14 residues. Germline V gene lookup returns CDR1 SGHRS and CDR2 YFSETQ. The CDR3 bases are TGCGCCAGTAAAAACAGGGACTATAATTCACCCCTCCACTTT. Translation gives CASKNRDYNSPLHF.

The V call is TRBV5-6, the J call TRBJ2-5; D gene ambiguous. The V end lost 1 base, the J end lost 5 bases, and 15 bases lay between the germline ends. The CDR3 has 15 amino acids. CDR1 and CDR2 from the germline V gene are SGHDT and YYEEEE. For the CDR3, the DNA is TGTGCCAGCAGCTTGCGGCGTTATTCGGTGGAGACCCAGTACTTC. It is translated as CASSLRRYSVETQYF.

The J gene is TRBJ1-1, the V gene TRBV5-6; D gene unclear. V lost 0 bases and J lost 12, with 12 bases in between. The CDR3 has 12 amino acids. The germline V gene encodes CDR1 SGHDT and CDR2 YYEEEE. The DNA of the CDR3 is TGTGCCAGCAGCTTGGACAGAGGAGAGTCTTTCTTT. It translates to CASSLDRGESFF.

The chain joins TRBV7-2 to TRBJ2-7; D call uncertain. CDR1 and CDR2 (germline): SGHTA, FQGNSA. The V end was cut by 3 bases, the J end by 1 base, with 13 bases between. This CDR3 region has 15 residues. This chain's CDR3 is CASSLEFFSSYEQYF. For the CDR3, the DNA is TGTGCCAGCAGCTTGGAGTTTTTCAGTTCCTACGAGCAGTACTTC.

The rearrangement links TRBV24-1 to TRBJ2-2; tentatively, D is TRBD1 (6 bases). Germline V gives CDR1 KGHDR, CDR2 SFDVKD. V lost 7 bases and J 5 bases, leaving 10 bases between the germline ends. The CDR3 length is 13 residues. CDR3 loop: CATSSQGTGELFF. CDR3 in DNA: TGTGCCACCAGCAGTCAGGGGACCGGGGAGCTGTTTTTT.

This clone was seen a single time. J is TRBJ1-5 and V is TRBV19, with unresolved D. This CDR3 has 14 residues. CDR1 is LNHDA, CDR2 SQIVND, per germline (reference sequence). The V gene lost 0 bases and the J gene lost 6 bases, with 9 bases spanning the gap. The CDR3 region has the DNA TGTGCCAGTAGTATAGATCTTGTGGGTCAGCCCCAGCATTTT. The encoded protein is CASSIDLVGQPQHF.

The J gene is TRBJ2-7, the V gene TRBV5-4; a possible D gene is TRBD1 (8 bases). Trimming cost V 3 bases and J 6 bases, with 22 bases left between them. The CDR3 has 16 residues. Germline V gives CDR1 SGHNT, CDR2 YYREEE (reference sequence). The CDR3 bases are TGTGCCAGCAGCTCTTACAGGGGGGACTACCTTCGCGAGCAGTACTTC. Translation: CASSSYRGDYLREQYF.

CDR3 amino acids: CASSYDLTGDDGYTF. CDR3 in DNA: TGTGCCAGCAGTTACGACTTAACAGGGGATGACGGCTACACCTTC. This chain joins TRBV6-2 or TRBV6-3 and TRBJ1-2, with TRBD1 identical over 7 bases. Germline V gene data show CDR1 as MNHEY and CDR2 as SVGEGT. This CDR3 has 15 residues. The V and J ends lost 2 bases and 8 bases, in that order; junction bases with no gene match: 11.

The J gene is TRBJ1-2, the V gene TRBV28; no clear D gene. Trimming stripped 5 bases from V and 8 bases from J, with 9 bases between. The germline V gene has CDR1 MDHEN and CDR2 SYDVKM. The CDR3 extends over 11 amino acids. The CDR3 sequence: CASSPTGGYTF. CDR3 bases: TGTGCCAGCAGTCCTACGGGCGGCTACACCTTC.

Note on this clone: The same CDR3 also results from other DNA sequences found in this sample. The V gene is TRBV27, the J gene TRBJ2-7, with D perhaps matching TRBD1 (5 bases). Trimming stripped 6 bases from V and 3 bases from J, with 6 bases between. The CDR3 is 11 residues long. The germline V gene encodes CDR1 MNHEY and CDR2 SMNVEV (reference sequence). CDR3 region: CASSQGYEQYF. Here the CDR3 DNA reads TGTGCCAGCAGCCAGGGCTACGAGCAGTACTTC.

The chain carries TRBV28 and TRBJ1-1, with D possibly being TRBD1 (6 bases). CDR1 and CDR2 from the germline V gene are MDHEN and SYDVKM. Trimming removed 2 bases at V and 0 bases at J, with 10 bases between. This CDR3 comprises 15 residues. The CDR3, as DNA: TGTGCCAGCAGTTTAATAAACAGGGTGAACACTGAAGCTTTCTTT. Its protein product is CASSLINRVNTEAFF.

This clone showed up just once. DNA of the CDR3: TGTGCCAGCAGCTTCGGGGTCTCTGGGGCCAACGTCCTGACTTTC. This encodes CASSFGVSGANVLTF. The V gene is TRBV7-2, the J gene TRBJ2-6, with D tentatively TRBD2 (5 bases). This CDR3 has 15 amino acids. Trimming stripped 3 bases from V and 0 bases from J, with 6 bases between. The germline gives CDR1 SGHTA, CDR2 FQGNSA. The full variable domain, with the rest looked up from reference TRBV7-2 and TRBJ2-6, is GAGVSQSPSNKVTEKGKDVELRCDPISGHTALYWYRQSLGQGLEFLIYFQGNSAPDKSGLPSDRFSAERTGGSVSTLTIQRTQQEDSAVYLCASSFGVSGANVLTFGAGSRLTVL.

The rearrangement uses TRBV28 and TRBJ1-2; D gene ambiguous. Germline V gene data show CDR1 as MDHEN and CDR2 as SYDVKM. The CDR3 spans 16 residues. With 5 bases removed from V and 1 base from J, the gap between germline ends came to 17 bases. CDR3 sequence: CASSLLLPSYNYGYTF. Here the CDR3 DNA reads TGTGCCAGCAGTCTACTCCTACCTTCTTATAACTATGGCTACACCTTC.

This clone was counted once. CDR3 region: CASSLRGGGRIYEQYF. The CDR3 DNA reads TGTGCCAGCAGTCTTCGTGGGGGCGGTAGGATCTACGAGCAGTACTTC. The rearrangement links TRBV28 to TRBJ2-7; a weak D match, TRBD1 (6 bases). The germline V gene has CDR1 MDHEN and CDR2 SYDVKM. The CDR3 spans 16 residues. V lost 5 bases, J lost 3 bases, and 20 bases lay in between.